This T cell receptor (beta chain) appears in the sequencing data of a study of blood T cell repertoires in COVID-19 (dated by TCRdb to 2018 to 2021). Study-level background: Samples from collaborators originated in the United States, Italy and Spain and spanned both the acute and convalescent phases of COVID-19. The prospective study material was composed of cDNA or gDNA derived from T cells, B-cell-depleted T cells, or PBMCs. Deeply sampled blood TCRbeta repertoires from subjects exposed to, actively infected with, or recovered from COVID-19 were included in the dataset. The repertoires were released in a freely available public database meant as a resource for research on the immune response to SARS-CoV-2. The samples were drawn from two sources: the first 160 participants of the ongoing ImmuneRACE study, and 1,200 or so subjects contributed by 6 global collaborators. The sample metadata nearly always contained a de-identified subject ID, COVID-19 status, age in years and sex. Where available, HLA class I and class II types were obtained from metadata supplied by the sample provider rather than from assay-based typing.

Remarks on this clone: Its antigen is not yet known. Base qualities are not recorded, but no much larger clone differs from it by a single base.

The collaborating institutions used their own protocols to collect whole blood in K2EDTA tubes. Collaborator samples were shipped for TCRbeta analysis as frozen whole blood, isolated PBMCs, or DNA extracted from either sample type. The CDR3, cysteine through phenylalanine, is 15 amino acids long. Just CDR3 DNA is preserved here, 45 bases in frame from base 1. For this chain, trimming is 5 bases at the V end and 5 bases at the J end, and the number of junction bases without a gene match is 6. The germline V gene (reference sequence) provides CDR1 LNHDA and CDR2 SQIVND. Results the study describes overall, beyond this receptor: Clinical and demographic metadata were provided uncurated, with the amount varying by source and participant.

The immunoSEQ Assay, a bias-controlled multiplex PCR, was used to amplify TCRbeta CDR3 regions from genomic DNA. On the study's bioinformatics: Nucleated cell counts per sample were estimated from amplification of reference gene primers within the assay. To quantify the absolute abundance of each unique TCRbeta CDR3 rearrangement, sequence reads were collapsed and filtered. Productive Simpson clonality was computed per sample as the square root of Simpson's diversity index over productive rearrangements. Imported from immuneACCESS, the table was reduced by TCRdb to in-frame sequences with V and J called. These copies leave out some clones; in studies compared against another copy, an unresolved V gene accounts for under half, and the cause of the remainder is not known. D and trimming come from the DNA, and the V and J calls and clone size come from that table. This sample holds 110,000 or so clones; 75% to 90% were observed only once. The leading ten clones occupy about an eighth of the sample.

The clonotype originates from a human donor in a cohort sampled during active COVID-19. The V and J segments used are TRBV19 and TRBJ1-1, with 12 middle bases fitting TRBD1. The sample taken for sequencing was peripheral blood. The CDR3 protein: CASSPRDRGRTEAFF. Here is the DNA: TGTGCCAGTAGTCCCCGGGACAGGGGGCGAACTGAAGCTTTCTTT. The variable domain in full, with residues beyond the CDR3 obtained from the reference TRBV19 and TRBJ1-1 genes, is DGGITQSPKYLFRKEGQNVTLSCEQNLNHDAMYWYRQDPGQGLRLIYYSQIVNDFQKGDIAEGYSVSREKKESFPLTVTSAQKNPTAFYLCASSPRDRGRTEAFFGQGTRLTVV.